One and the same sample provided the 8 T cell receptor beta chains below, sequenced in a study of blood T cell repertoires in COVID-19. Only in-frame clones appear in the TCRdb table, and some are missing; sequencing was by immunoSEQ multiplex PCR. The table has nearly 350,000 clones, 85% to 90% seen once. The specimen sequenced was peripheral blood. Receptor source: a woman aged 70-85 years with COVID-19, enrolled during active disease.

This chain joins TRBV5-6 and TRBJ2-7; possibly TRBD1 for D (6 bases). The CDR3 contains 12 residues. Germline V gene lookup returns CDR1 SGHDT and CDR2 YYEEEE. Trimming took 1 base from V and 6 from J, leaving 8 bases between them. The CDR3 spells CASSLWGREQYF. The DNA for the CDR3 is TGTGCCAGCAGCTTGTGGGGGCGCGAGCAGTACTTC.

This rearrangement joins TRBV28 to TRBJ2-7, with TRBD1 matching over 12 bases. The CDR3 covers 14 residues. Looked up from germline, CDR1 is MDHEN and CDR2 is SYDVKM. The J segment lost 5 bases and the V segment lost 7 bases, leaving 6 bases of the junction unmatched. In DNA, the CDR3 is TGTGCCAGCACCTTGGGGACAGGGGGCGACGAGCAGTACTTC. Encoded protein: CASTLGTGGDEQYF.

DNA of the CDR3: TGTGCCAGCAGCTTTCCCCGACTAGCGGGGGGGTCCTACGAGCAGTACTTC. Its protein is CASSFPRLAGGSYEQYF. The chain joins TRBV7-2 to TRBJ2-7; 14 nucleotides agree with TRBD2. Germline V lookup: CDR1 SGHTA, CDR2 FQGNSA. The CDR3 extends over 17 amino acids. With V trimmed by 3 bases and J by 1 base, 5 bases remained unmatched. Drawing the rest from reference TRBV7-2 and TRBJ2-7, the complete variable domain is GAGVSQSPSNKVTEKGKDVELRCDPISGHTALYWYRQSLGQGLEFLIYFQGNSAPDKSGLPSDRFSAERTGGSVSTLTIQRTQQEDSAVYLCASSFPRLAGGSYEQYFGPGTRLTVT.

The J gene is TRBJ2-3, the V gene TRBV3-1 (or the pseudogene TRBV3-2); 10 bases are shared with TRBD2. V gave up 3 bases and J gave up 0 bases; unmatched junction bases: 3. Germline loops: CDR1 LGHDT, CDR2 YNNKEL (reference sequence). This CDR3 is built from 16 residues. The CDR3 DNA is TGTGCCAGCAGCCAGGGACTAGCGACCAGCACAGATACGCAGTATTTT. Translated: CASSQGLATSTDTQYF.

The rearrangement joins TRBV10-3 to TRBJ1-2, with 10 positions matching TRBD1. Germline loops: CDR1 ENHRY, CDR2 SYGVKD. The V segment lost 10 bases and the J segment 8 bases; nucleotides outside the gene matches: 22. CDR3 size: 17 residues. The CDR3 DNA sequence: TGTGCCACCCTTTTCTCACTATTGTGGGACAGGGGAGGCGGCTACACCTTC. It yields the protein CATLFSLLWDRGGGYTF.

This clone came up a few times. The J gene is TRBJ1-1, the V gene TRBV19; a weak D match, TRBD1 (6 bases). V was trimmed by 4 bases and J by 3 bases, leaving 18 bases between them. The CDR3 is 16 amino acids. Germline V lookup: CDR1 LNHDA, CDR2 SQIVND (reference sequence). This chain's CDR3 is CASSTPGVGQDTEAFF. DNA for the CDR3: TGTGCCAGTAGTACACCAGGGGTGGGGCAGGACACTGAAGCTTTCTTT.

This clone has a single count. The chain's CDR3 is CASSLAQRQPNEKLFF. The CDR3 coding sequence is TGTGCCAGCAGCTTAGCGCAGAGACAGCCTAATGAAAAACTGTTTTTT. This chain links TRBV7-9 with TRBJ1-4; the D gene is possibly TRBD1 (5 bases). Deletions cut 0 bases from V and 3 bases from J, with 11 bases between. The CDR3 runs 16 residues. The germline CDR1 and CDR2 sequences are SEHNR and FQNEAQ (reference sequence). The entire variable domain, with the rest obtained from reference TRBV7-9 and TRBJ1-4, is as follows: DTGVSQNPRHKITKRGQNVTFRCDPISEHNRLYWYRQTLGQGPEFLTYFQNEAQLEKSRLLSDRFSAERPKGSFSTLEIQRTEQGDSAMYLCASSLAQRQPNEKLFFGSGTQLSVL.

V and J are TRBV21-1 and TRBJ1-3. TRBV21-1 is given as a pseudogene. The CDR3 sequence is 12 residues long. In nucleotides, the CDR3 is TGTGCCAGCATTCGTCCTGGAAACACCATATATTTT. Its protein is CASIRPGNTIYF.